These 13 T cell receptor beta chains share one sample of origin, sequenced in a study of T-cell reconstitution after alpha-beta-depleted transplantation in children. Unique molecular identifiers were used in preparing the TCRbeta library. TCRdb reprocessed the PCR reads via MiXCR and lists one record per CDR3 protein. In the table there are 700,000 to 850,000 distinct CDR3 sequences, around 15% of which are singletons. This specimen consisted of PBMCs, mostly from graft donor cells, obtained 360 days after TCRalphabeta/CD19-depleted stem cell transplant. These receptors all come from a male patient between 5 and 17 years old who had a stem cell transplant for acute lymphoblastic leukemia, so the T cells may come from the graft donor.

This clonotype came up a few times. The chain carries TRBV2 and TRBJ1-5; the D gene is possibly TRBD1 (6 bases). Germline V lookup: CDR1 SNHLY, CDR2 FYNNEI. The V end was cut by 4 bases, the J end by 3 bases, with 16 bases between. CDR3 length equals 16 residues. The CDR3 DNA follows: TGTGCCAGCAGTGTATGGGAGGGGGACAACAATCAGCCCCAGCATTTT. Protein sequence: CASSVWEGDNNQPQHF.

The chain uses TRBV6-5 and TRBJ2-1, with 9 bases aligning to TRBD2. Germline-derived CDR1 and CDR2 are MNHEY and SVGAGI. The CDR3 contains 15 residues. With V trimmed by 5 bases and J by 6 bases, 8 bases remained unmatched. CDR3 region: CASSPVAGDGNEQFF. The CDR3 DNA follows: TGTGCCAGCAGTCCCGTAGCGGGGGACGGCAATGAGCAGTTCTTC.

This clonotype was recorded many times. The chain carries TRBV12-3 or TRBV12-4 and TRBJ2-3, with 12 bases aligning to TRBD2. CDR3 length: 16 residues. Unmatched junction bases numbered 6, after V lost 3 bases and J lost 5 bases. The CDR3 bases are TGTGCCAGCAGTTTGCTAGCGGGAGGGCCAGGAGATACGCAGTATTTT. As protein: CASSLLAGGPGDTQYF.

Comments on this clonotype: One junction end disagrees with the germline gene, perhaps due to a read error. The genes are TRBV23-1 and TRBJ1-4, with 7 bases fitting TRBD1. TRBV23-1 is noted as an ORF with a role that remains uncertain. CDR3 length: 12 amino acids. The CDR3 sequence is CASRDRQGTADF. CDR3 nucleotide sequence: TGCGCCAGCAGAGACCGGCAGGGGACAGCAGATTTT.

CDR3 in DNA: TGTGCCAGCAGCCAAGATCGAAGCGGGAGTGTCGGGACCCAGTACTTC. Amino acid sequence: CASSQDRSGSVGTQYF. This chain links TRBV4-2 with TRBJ2-5, with 8 nucleotides matching TRBD2. CDR3 length: 16 residues. Germline V gives CDR1 LGHNA, CDR2 YNFKEQ. V shed 0 bases and J 7 bases; nucleotides not matched to a gene: 10.

This clonotype was detected ten times or more. The V and J genes are TRBV19 and TRBJ2-7; D not resolved. CDR3 size: 13 residues. Per germline, CDR1 LNHDA and CDR2 SQIVND (reference sequence). The V end was cut by 3 bases, the J end by 4 bases, with 10 bases between. The CDR3 loop is CASSIYLGYEQYF. The CDR3 DNA reads as TGTGCCAGTAGTATTTACCTCGGGTACGAGCAGTACTTC.

This clonotype was recorded a few times. V is TRBV7-8 and J is TRBJ1-6, with TRBD1 identical over 8 bases. Trimming cost V 3 bases and J 4 bases; bases outside gene matches: 8. The CDR3 spans 17 residues. Per the germline V gene, CDR1 is SGHVS and CDR2 is FQNEAQ. DNA of the CDR3: TGTGCCAGCAGCTTGCCCCGGACAGGGATTTATAATTCACCCCTCCACTTT. Its protein product is CASSLPRTGIYNSPLHF.

This clonotype has ten or more counts. V usage is TRBV12-3 or TRBV12-4 and J usage is TRBJ1-1, with D perhaps matching TRBD1 (6 bases). The V end was cut by 6 bases, the J end by 5 bases, with 19 bases between. This CDR3 has 15 residues. CDR3 DNA: TGTGCCAGCAGCCCACCAACAGGGCCCAGGACTGAAGCTTTCTTT. Its protein is CASSPPTGPRTEAFF.

There are many counts of this clonotype. The V and J genes are TRBV4-2 and TRBJ2-1, with D unresolved. The germline V gene encodes CDR1 LGHNA and CDR2 YNFKEQ. V dropped 1 base and J dropped 3 bases, with 7 bases sitting between them. CDR3 length equals 14 residues. The CDR3 spells CASSQGGGYNEQFF. In DNA, the CDR3 is TGTGCCAGCAGCCAAGGCGGTGGCTACAATGAGCAGTTCTTC.

The sample holds a few counts of this clonotype. The CDR3 region has the DNA TGTGCCACCAGTGAGGCCACACAGGAGCAGTTCTTC. Protein sequence: CATSEATQEQFF. J is TRBJ2-1 and V is TRBV24-1; no firm D call. V shed 4 bases and J shed 10 bases, with 10 bases lying between them. Germline lookup yields CDR1 KGHDR and CDR2 SFDVKD. CDR3 length: 12 amino acids.

The chain is built from TRBV12-3 or TRBV12-4 and TRBJ2-5, with D possibly matching TRBD2 (5 bases). V was shortened by 5 bases and J by 4 bases, with 23 bases between the two germline ends. This CDR3 is 17 amino acids long. The CDR3 coding sequence is TGTGCCAGCAGTCCCCCGGGGAGAGTAGCCCTAATAGAGACCCAGTACTTC. Encoded protein: CASSPPGRVALIETQYF.

The CDR3 DNA reads TGTGCCAGCAGCCAATTTCTAGAGCCCAGCTCCTACAATGAGCAGTTCTTC. Protein: CASSQFLEPSSYNEQFF. This chain joins TRBV3-1 and TRBJ2-1; D not resolved. The CDR3 loop spans 17 amino acids. Trimming left V 2 bases short and J 0 bases short, with 14 bases between. The germline V gene has CDR1 LGHDT and CDR2 YNNKEL (reference sequence).

The table lists this clonotype with a few counts. The chain links TRBV6-5 to TRBJ1-6; no clear D. The CDR3 loop spans 13 amino acids. Germline V gives CDR1 MNHEY, CDR2 SVGAGI. V shed 0 bases and J shed 12 bases, with 9 bases lying between them. CDR3 sequence reads: CASSYSKNIPLHF. Written as DNA, the CDR3 is TGTGCCAGCAGTTACTCGAAAAATATACCCCTCCACTTT.